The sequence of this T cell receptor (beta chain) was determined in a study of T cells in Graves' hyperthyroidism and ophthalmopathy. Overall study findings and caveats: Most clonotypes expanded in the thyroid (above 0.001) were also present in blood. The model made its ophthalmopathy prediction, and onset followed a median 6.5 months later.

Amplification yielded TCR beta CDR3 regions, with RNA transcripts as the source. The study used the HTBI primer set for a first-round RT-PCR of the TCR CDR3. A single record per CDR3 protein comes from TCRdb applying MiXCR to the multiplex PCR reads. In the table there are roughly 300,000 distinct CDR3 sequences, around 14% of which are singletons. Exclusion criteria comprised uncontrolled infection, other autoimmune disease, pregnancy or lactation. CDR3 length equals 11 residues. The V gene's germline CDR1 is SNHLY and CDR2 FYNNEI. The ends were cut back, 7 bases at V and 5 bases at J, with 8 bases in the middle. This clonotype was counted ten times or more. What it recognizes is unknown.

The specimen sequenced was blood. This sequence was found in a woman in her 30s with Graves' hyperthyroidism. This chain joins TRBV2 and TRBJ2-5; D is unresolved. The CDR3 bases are TGTGCCAGCACTCGACACGAGACCCAGTACTTC. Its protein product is CASTRHETQYF. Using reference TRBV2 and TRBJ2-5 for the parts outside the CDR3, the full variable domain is EPEVTQTPSHQVTQMGQEVILRCVPISNHLYFYWYRQILGQKVEFLVSFYNNEISEKSEIFDDQFSVERPDGSNFTLKIRSTKLEDSAMYFCASTRHETQYFGPGTRLLVL.